The 20 T cell receptor beta chains below were found in one sample sequenced in a study of blood T cell repertoires in COVID-19. Libraries were prepared by immunoSEQ multiplex PCR; TCRdb keeps only in-frame clonotypes and omits some of them. This table holds some 300,000 clones, about 87% found once. The sample taken for sequencing was peripheral blood. These receptors came from a woman in her thirties who had recovered from COVID-19.

V is TRBV5-1 and J is TRBJ2-1; 10 bases are shared with TRBD2. The V segment lost 4 bases and the J segment 2 bases; nucleotides outside the gene matches: 6. The CDR3 has 16 residues. In germline, CDR1 is SGHRS, CDR2 YFSETQ. Here the CDR3 DNA reads TGCGCCAGCAGCAAAAAGCGGGGGGGCCCCTACAATGAGCAGTTCTTC. Protein sequence: CASSKKRGGPYNEQFF. The variable domain in full, with the rest retrieved from reference TRBV5-1 and TRBJ2-1, is KAGVTQTPRYLIKTRGQQVTLSCSPISGHRSVSWYQQTPGQGLQFLFEYFSETQRNKGNFPGRFSGRQFSNSRSEMNVSTLELGDSALYLCASSKKRGGPYNEQFFGPGTRLTVL.

The chain combines TRBV11-2 with TRBJ2-3; D is possibly TRBD1 (6 bases). The CDR3 has 15 residues. In germline, CDR1 is SGHAT, CDR2 FQNNGV. Trimming left V 0 bases short and J 2 bases short, with 9 bases between. The CDR3 DNA reads as TGTGCCAGCAGCTTAGAAGGGACATACACAGATACGCAGTATTTT. This codes for CASSLEGTYTDTQYF.

The genes are TRBV6-4 and TRBJ2-5, with a weak D call TRBD1 (5 bases). Trimming stripped 6 bases from V and 1 base from J, with 9 bases between. Germline values: CDR1 MRHNA, CDR2 SNTAGT. The CDR3 is 13 residues long. As DNA, the CDR3 is TGTGCCAGCAGCCCCGACAGCCAAGAGACCCAGTACTTC. Amino acid sequence: CASSPDSQETQYF.

The chain has TRBV29-1 and TRBJ2-3; TRBD1 agrees at 9 bases. The CDR3 has 15 amino acids. J lost 6 bases, V lost 0 bases, and 7 bases had no gene match. Germline lookup yields CDR1 SQVTM and CDR2 ANQGSEA. In DNA, the CDR3 is TGCAGCGTTGAAGACCCGGGACAGGGCGCCGATACGCAGTATTTT. Translated: CSVEDPGQGADTQYF.

CDR3 loop: CASSAWAASNQPQHF. The CDR3 DNA sequence: TGTGCCAGCAGTGCGTGGGCTGCGAGCAATCAGCCCCAGCATTTT. V usage is TRBV7-2 and J usage is TRBJ1-5, with no clear D. Germline CDR1 SGHTA, CDR2 FQGNSA. This CDR3 region has 15 residues. Between the trimmed V and J ends, which lost 6 bases and 1 base, there was a span of 13 bases. Full variable domain (rest looked up from reference TRBV7-2 and TRBJ1-5): GAGVSQSPSNKVTEKGKDVELRCDPISGHTALYWYRQSLGQGLEFLIYFQGNSAPDKSGLPSDRFSAERTGGSVSTLTIQRTQQEDSAVYLCASSAWAASNQPQHFGDGTRLSIL.

V gene TRBV6-2 or TRBV6-3 combines with J gene TRBJ1-5; tentatively, D is TRBD1 (5 bases). The length of the CDR3 is 18 residues. In germline, CDR1 is MNHEY, CDR2 SVGEGT. V was cut by 5 bases and J by 5 bases, with 25 bases left in between. The CDR3 reads CASSNRETGNPSDQPQHF. The CDR3 region has the DNA TGTGCCAGCAGTAACCGCGAAACAGGTAACCCAAGCGATCAGCCCCAGCATTTT.

The gene calls are TRBV28 and TRBJ1-5; TRBD1 might be the D (5 bases). The CDR3 has 14 residues. V was cut by 3 bases and J by 4 bases, with 10 bases left in between. In germline, CDR1 is MDHEN, CDR2 SYDVKM. CDR3 nucleotide sequence: TGTGCCAGCAGTTTGGGGCCAGAAAATCAGCCCCAGCATTTT. Translation: CASSLGPENQPQHF.

The chain couples TRBV10-3 to TRBJ1-6, with 7 bases lining up with TRBD1. V shed 7 bases and J 8 bases; nucleotides not matched to a gene: 11. This CDR3 is 15 amino acids long. Germline V gene data show CDR1 as ENHRY and CDR2 as SYGVKD. CDR3 protein: CAITNDRDSYSPLHF. CDR3 DNA: TGTGCCATCACCAACGATCGGGACAGCTATTCACCCCTCCACTTT.

V usage is TRBV29-1 and J usage is TRBJ2-7; maybe TRBD1 (8 bases). Germline V CDR1 and CDR2: SQVTM, ANQGSEA. The ends were cut back, 6 bases at V and 5 bases at J, with 17 bases in the middle. The length of the CDR3 is 13 residues. CDR3 sequence: CSVQQGGVDEQYF. The CDR3 DNA is TGCAGCGTCCAACAGGGGGGGGTCGACGAGCAGTACTTC.

This chain joins TRBV7-2 and TRBJ2-3, with D perhaps matching TRBD2 (5 bases). Trimming took 5 bases from V and 6 from J, leaving 9 bases between them. There are 12 residues in the CDR3. Per the germline V gene, CDR1 is SGHTA and CDR2 is FQGNSA. In nucleotides, the CDR3 is TGTGCCAGCAGCGAGGGTAGGGATACGCAGTATTTT. Its protein product is CASSEGRDTQYF.

The rearrangement links TRBV4-2 to TRBJ1-3; D not resolved. V gave up 0 bases and J gave up 4 bases, with 10 bases separating them. The CDR3 contains 15 residues. CDR1 LGHNA and CDR2 YNFKEQ come from the germline V gene. The DNA for the CDR3 is TGTGCCAGCAGCCAAGAGTCCACGGGGGGAAACACCATATATTTT. Its protein is CASSQESTGGNTIYF.

This clone was counted a single time. The chain employs TRBV5-1 and TRBJ2-3; 12 nucleotides line up with TRBD2. The junction had 3 bases not matched to a gene; V was cut back by 4 bases and J by 6 bases. CDR3 length: 14 residues. Germline V lookup: CDR1 SGHRS, CDR2 YFSETQ. The CDR3 region is CASSATSGGDTQYF. The CDR3, as DNA: TGCGCCAGCAGCGCGACTAGCGGGGGTGATACGCAGTATTTT.

This chain uses TRBV6-4 with TRBJ1-2; 7 positions match TRBD1. Germline CDR1 reads MRHNA; CDR2 reads SNTAGT. V gave up 6 bases and J gave up 7 bases; unmatched junction bases: 11. This CDR3 spans 14 amino acids. CDR3 sequence reads: CASRGNRGYGGYTF. The CDR3 bases are TGTGCCAGCAGGGGGAACAGGGGTTATGGTGGCTACACCTTC.

The gene calls are TRBV15 and TRBJ1-1; the D is unclear. This CDR3 spans 15 amino acids. Deletions cut 0 bases from V and 4 bases from J, with 12 bases between. CDR1 and CDR2 from the germline V gene are LNHNV and YYDKDF (reference sequence). CDR3 sequence (DNA): TGTGCCACCAGCAGAGATCGTCGGGGATTCACTGAAGCTTTCTTT. Its translation is CATSRDRRGFTEAFF.

The CDR3 coding sequence is TGTGCCAGTAGCAAAGTTAGACAGATAGCCGCAACTAATGAAAAACTGTTTTTT. The encoded protein is CASSKVRQIAATNEKLFF. V gene TRBV19 combines with J gene TRBJ1-4; TRBD1 is a possible D gene (5 bases). Per the germline V gene, CDR1 is LNHDA and CDR2 is SQIVND (reference sequence). The V and J ends lost 6 bases and 0 bases respectively, with 20 bases between them. The CDR3 loop spans 18 amino acids.

The chain links TRBV7-8 to TRBJ2-3; D is perhaps TRBD1 (5 bases). Trimming took off 5 bases at V and 0 bases at J, with 15 bases between the two ends. The germline V gene encodes CDR1 SGHVS and CDR2 FQNEAQ. CDR3 size: 16 residues. The CDR3 bases are TGTGCCAGCAGCATCAGGACACCCACTAGCACAGATACGCAGTATTTT. Protein: CASSIRTPTSTDTQYF.

The chain joins TRBV27 to TRBJ2-7, with TRBD1 matching over 9 bases. There are 14 residues in the CDR3. Germline assignment: CDR1 MNHEY and CDR2 SMNVEV (reference sequence). V shed 6 bases, J shed 4 bases, and the junction held 7 bases outside the gene matches. The CDR3, as DNA: TGTGCCAGCAGGGCGGGACAGGGAGGGTACGAGCAGTACTTC. It yields the protein CASRAGQGGYEQYF.

The J gene is TRBJ1-4, the V gene TRBV4-1; TRBD1 is a possible D gene (6 bases). Germline V gives CDR1 MGHRA, CDR2 YSYEKL. The CDR3 is 14 residues long. V was clipped by 6 bases and J by 4 bases, with 12 bases between them. This CDR3 reads CASRQIGGNEKLFF. The CDR3, as DNA: TGCGCCAGCAGACAGATAGGGGGTAATGAAAAACTGTTTTTT.

The CDR3: CASSQAVLSGNTIYF. CDR3 nucleotides: TGTGCCAGCAGCCAAGCAGTTCTCTCTGGAAACACCATATATTTT. J is TRBJ1-3 and V is TRBV3-1 (or the pseudogene TRBV3-2); D remains ambiguous. In germline, CDR1 is LGHDT, CDR2 YNNKEL (reference sequence). The CDR3 is 15 residues long. V lost 1 base and J lost 0, with 7 bases in between.

This rearrangement joins TRBV6-5 to TRBJ1-6; 8 nucleotides agree with TRBD1. The CDR3 consists of 14 residues. Trimming took 6 bases from V and 7 from J; bases not matched to a gene: 5. Germline assignment: CDR1 MNHEY and CDR2 SVGAGI. Written as DNA, the CDR3 is TGTGCCAGCAGGGCCGGACAGGGAAATTCACCCCTCCACTTT. Residues: CASRAGQGNSPLHF.